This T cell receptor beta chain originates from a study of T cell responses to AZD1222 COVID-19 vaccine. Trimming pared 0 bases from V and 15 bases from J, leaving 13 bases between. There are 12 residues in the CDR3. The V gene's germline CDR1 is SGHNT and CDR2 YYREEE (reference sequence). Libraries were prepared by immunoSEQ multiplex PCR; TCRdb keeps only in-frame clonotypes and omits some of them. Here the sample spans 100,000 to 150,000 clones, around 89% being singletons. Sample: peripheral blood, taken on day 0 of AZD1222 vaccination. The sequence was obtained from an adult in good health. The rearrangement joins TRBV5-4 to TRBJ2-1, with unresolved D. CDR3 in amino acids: CASSLDRGKLFF. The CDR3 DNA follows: TGTGCCAGCAGCTTGGATCGAGGCAAGCTGTTCTTC.